A selection of T cell receptor beta chains follows, all from one sample in a study of OX40 agonist ivuxolimab in advanced cancers. Generated by immunoSEQ multiplex PCR, the TCRdb table keeps only in-frame clones and is missing some. The sample consists of tens of thousands of clones, 86% of them appearing once. Sequencing was performed on CD4+ or CD8+ T cells sorted from blood, taken in a trial of the OX40 agonist ivuxolimab. These receptor sequences come from an adult with an advanced solid tumor such as melanoma, head and neck, liver or kidney cancer. CDR3s include the opening cysteine and the closing phenylalanine or tryptophan. A D gene is named only where the DNA matches it firmly. A row's size may be missing; if present it is once, few, many or a size class.

j_gene | v_gene | d_gene | abundance | CDR3nt | CDR3aa
TRBJ2-3 | TRBV5-4 | - | - | TGTGCCAGCAGCTCCCAGGGTTCGCGGGATACGCAGTATTTT | CASSSQGSRDTQYF
TRBJ1-3 | TRBV19 | - | once | TGTGCCAGTAGTACCGGGACTTCCGAAGGAAACACCATATATTTT | CASSTGTSEGNTIYF
TRBJ2-2 | TRBV11-3 | TRBD1 | once | TGTGCCAGCAGGAGGACAGGGGGGACCGGGGAGCTGTTTTTT | CASRRTGGTGELFF
TRBJ1-5 | TRBV9 | - | - | TGTGCCAGCAGTCGAGGCAGGGATCAGCCCCAGCATTTT | CASSRGRDQPQHF
TRBJ2-5 | TRBV2 | TRBD2 | - | TGTGCCAGCAGTTCGACTAGCGGGGCGTACCAAGAGACCCAGTACTTC | CASSSTSGAYQETQYF
TRBJ1-4 | TRBV4-2 | - | - | TGTGCCAGCAGCCCTGAGACGGCCGAGGGGAGTGAAAAACTGTTTTTT | CASSPETAEGSEKLFF
TRBJ2-7 | TRBV11-3 | - | - | TGTGCCAGCAGCTCTACTGCGGGAACCTACGAGCAGTACTTC | CASSSTAGTYEQYF
TRBJ1-6 | TRBV25-1 | TRBD1 | - | TGTGCCAGCACGAGGGACAGTGATTCACCCCTCCACTTT | CASTRDSDSPLHF
TRBJ1-4 | TRBV7-2 | - | - | TGTGCCAGCAGCACCCGTCCCAATGAAAAACTGTTTTTT | CASSTRPNEKLFF
TRBJ2-5 | TRBV5-4 | TRBD1 | - | TGTGCCAGCAGCTTGGAGTTCGAGGGGGCTGAAAAAGAGACCCAGTACTTC | CASSLEFEGAEKETQYF
TRBJ1-2 | TRBV2 | - | - | TGTGCCAGCAGAGGTGGGCAAGCCAGTGGCTACACCTTC | CASRGGQASGYTF
TRBJ2-1 | TRBV29-1 | - | - | TGCAGCGTGGGCCCGGGGGGCTATGAGCAGTTCTTC | CSVGPGGYEQFF
TRBJ2-2 | TRBV4-3 | - | once | TGCGCCAGCAGCCCGCGGGGACAGACGAACACCGGGGAGCTGTTTTTT | CASSPRGQTNTGELFF
TRBJ2-7 | TRBV6-1 | - | - | TGTGCCAGCAGTGAACTAGAGAGCTTCTACGAGCAGTACTTC | CASSELESFYEQYF
TRBJ2-5 | TRBV9 | - | - | TGTGCCAGCAGCAGACGGGACGGGGAAGAGACCCAGTACTTC | CASSRRDGEETQYF
TRBJ2-2 | TRBV7-6 | - | - | TGTGCCAGCAGCTTAGACACCACCGGGGAGCTGTTTTTT | CASSLDTTGELFF
TRBJ2-3 | TRBV5-4 | TRBD2 | - | TGTGCCAGCAGCTCAGAACTAGAGGGGAGGGCGCAGTATTTT | CASSSELEGRAQYF
TRBJ1-3 | TRBV14 | - | - | TGTGCCAGCAGCCAAGTGTCCCTCGACTGGGGTGCCTTCTCTGGAAACACCATATATTTT | CASSQVSLDWGAFSGNTIYF
TRBJ1-2 | TRBV11-2 | - | - | TGTGCCAGCAGCCTGGGGCCTTCAAGGTCTGGCTACACCTTC | CASSLGPSRSGYTF
TRBJ1-1 | TRBV4-2 | - | - | TGTGCCAGCAGCCAAAGACAGGACACTGAAGCTTTCTTT | CASSQRQDTEAFF
TRBJ1-1 | TRBV5-1 | TRBD1 | once | TGCGCCAGCAGCTGGGACAGGGTGACTGAAGCTTTCTTT | CASSWDRVTEAFF
TRBJ1-4 | TRBV5-4 | - | - | TGTGCCAGCAGCTTGGTCGGGGGTCGGGGAGGAAGGGAAAAACTGTTTTTT | CASSLVGGRGGREKLFF
TRBJ1-2 | TRBV2 | - | - | TGTGCCAGCAGCCGGACAGCTGCCGGGGGCTACACCTTC | CASSRTAAGGYTF
TRBJ2-3 | TRBV5-1 | TRBD1 | - | TGCGCCAGCAGCTTGGCGCAGGGGGCCGCAGATACGCAGTATTTT | CASSLAQGAADTQYF
TRBJ2-7 | TRBV4-1 | - | many | TGCGCCAGCAGTCAACTGGGAGAGCAGTACTTC | CASSQLGEQYF
TRBJ1-6 | TRBV11-2 | - | - | TGTGCCAGCAGCCAGGGGTACAGGAGGGATTCACCCCTCCACTTT | CASSQGYRRDSPLHF
TRBJ1-2 | TRBV9 | - | - | TGTGCCAGCAGCGTAGAGCCTGGGAACTATGGCTACACCTTC | CASSVEPGNYGYTF
TRBJ2-7 | TRBV6-5 | TRBD2 | - | TGTGCCAGCAGTACCCTCCTAGCGGGGGGTTCAGAGCAGTACTTC | CASSTLLAGGSEQYF
TRBJ2-7 | TRBV5-5 | TRBD1 | once | TGTGCCAGCAGTCGGGACAGTAGTTCCTACGAGCAGTACTTC | CASSRDSSSYEQYF
TRBJ2-2 | TRBV6-6 | TRBD2 | - | TGTGCCAGCAGCGGGGGGTACACCGGGGAGCTGTTTTTT | CASSGGYTGELFF
TRBJ1-4 | TRBV6-5 | TRBD1 | - | TGTGCCAGCAGTCGCGAAGGGGGCTCTAATGAAAAACTGTTTTTT | CASSREGGSNEKLFF
TRBJ1-3 | TRBV6-1 | - | few | TGTGCCAGCACCTGGACTACGGGCACTGGAAACACCATATATTTT | CASTWTTGTGNTIYF
TRBJ1-2 | TRBV7-9 | TRBD1 | few | TGTGCCAGCAGCAAGACAGGGTATATCGGTCGGGGCTATGGCTACACCTTC | CASSKTGYIGRGYGYTF
TRBJ2-2 | TRBV7-2 | - | few | TGTGCCAGCAGCTTGGACAGCACGACCGGGGAGCTGTTTTTT | CASSLDSTTGELFF
TRBJ2-2 | TRBV9 | - | - | TGTGCCAGCAGCGTAGGTCAGGGCGACATCGGGGAGCTGTTTTTT | CASSVGQGDIGELFF
TRBJ2-5 | TRBV7-3 | - | - | TGTGCCAGCAGCCGGGGGTTCCAAGAGACCCAGTACTTC | CASSRGFQETQYF
TRBJ2-7 | TRBV7-9 | TRBD1 | - | TGTGCCAGCAGCCCGGGACAGGGGGTTGTGTCCTACGAGCAGTACTTC | CASSPGQGVVSYEQYF
TRBJ1-1 | TRBV7-8 | - | - | TGTGCCAGCAGCTTACGGGAATTCACTGAAGCTTTCTTT | CASSLREFTEAFF
TRBJ1-5 | TRBV4-1 | - | - | TGCGCCAGCAGCCAGGGACTTTCGTATCAGCCCCAGCATTTT | CASSQGLSYQPQHF
TRBJ2-5 | TRBV5-1 | - | - | TGCGCCAGCAGCTTGGGAGGGGGCCAAGAGACCCAGTACTTC | CASSLGGGQETQYF
TRBJ2-7 | TRBV9 | - | - | TGTGCCAGCAGCCTTGGGGGTGGCGAGCAGTACTTC | CASSLGGGEQYF
TRBJ2-2 | TRBV9 | TRBD2 | few | TGTGCCAGCAGCGTAGCACTAGCGGGGGCCGGCACCGGGGAGCTGTTTTTT | CASSVALAGAGTGELFF
TRBJ2-7 | TRBV5-6 | TRBD1 | - | TGTGCCAGCAGTTTTATTCCGGGACAGGGATCCTACGAGCAGTACTTC | CASSFIPGQGSYEQYF
TRBJ2-2 | TRBV28 | TRBD1 | - | TGTGCCAGCAGTCCCCGTGGGACAGCGAACACCGGGGAGCTGTTTTTT | CASSPRGTANTGELFF
TRBJ1-3 | TRBV5-6 | TRBD1 | - | TGTGCCAGCAGCCCGGGACAGAACTCTGGAAACACCATATATTTT | CASSPGQNSGNTIYF
TRBJ2-2 | TRBV5-4 | - | - | TGTGCCAGCAGCCTCGCTAACACCGGGGAGCTGTTTTTT | CASSLANTGELFF
TRBJ2-7 | TRBV6-1 | - | - | TGTGCCAGCAGTGCCGAACAGATACTTGACGAGCAGTACTTC | CASSAEQILDEQYF
TRBJ2-7 | TRBV2 | - | - | TGTGCCAGCAGTTCGCGGGATCCTCCCTACGAGCAGTACTTC | CASSSRDPPYEQYF
TRBJ1-1 | TRBV25-1 | - | - | TGTGCCACCGGGGACGGGAACACTGAAGCTTTCTTT | CATGDGNTEAFF
TRBJ2-3 | TRBV13 | - | - | TGTGCCAGCAGCTTTGGGCAGGGGTTTACAGATACGCAGTATTTT | CASSFGQGFTDTQYF
TRBJ1-2 | TRBV7-8 | TRBD1 | - | TGTGCCAGCAGCCCCCCGGGACAGGGGACTAACTATGGCTACACCTTC | CASSPPGQGTNYGYTF
TRBJ1-5 | TRBV18 | - | - | TGTGCCAGCTCACCAGGCCTCAACAATCAGCCCCAGCATTTT | CASSPGLNNQPQHF
TRBJ1-3 | TRBV5-1 | - | few | TGCGCCAGCAGCTTGGAGTCGAGGACGAAAAACACCATATATTTT | CASSLESRTKNTIYF
TRBJ1-5 | TRBV6-1 | - | - | TGTGCCAGCAGTGACTTAGCGTGGGTAGGGAATAGCAATCAGCCCCAGCATTTT | CASSDLAWVGNSNQPQHF
TRBJ2-1 | TRBV7-3 | TRBD2 | - | TGTGCCAGCAGCCCCACTAGCGGACCCTACAATGAGCAGTTCTTC | CASSPTSGPYNEQFF
TRBJ1-4 | TRBV7-2 | TRBD1 | - | TGTGCCAGCAGCTTATTTGAGGGACAGACGAATGAAAAACTGTTTTTT | CASSLFEGQTNEKLFF
TRBJ2-1 | TRBV7-2 | - | - | TGTGCCAGCCGCCCTGGGGACTATGAGCAGTTCTTC | CASRPGDYEQFF
TRBJ2-3 | TRBV27 | TRBD1 | - | TGTGCCAGCAGTTTCTTCCTTGCGACAGGGGGGGAAACAGATACGCAGTATTTT | CASSFFLATGGETDTQYF